These T cell receptor beta chains were read from a single sample in a study of T cell responses to AZD1222 COVID-19 vaccine. Clones were sequenced by immunoSEQ multiplex PCR, and TCRdb holds only the in-frame ones, with some missing. This table has 85,000 to 120,000 clones, roughly 84% appearing once. Sequencing used peripheral blood, obtained on day 0 of AZD1222 vaccination. Receptors were obtained from an adult in good health. Each CDR3 is given with its conserved first and last residue. A D gene is named only where the DNA matches it firmly. The listing skips clone size in some rows; elsewhere it reads once, few, many or a size class.

TRBV6-5	TRBJ1-3	NA	NA	CAISGPNTLNTIYF	TGTGCCATCTCGGGCCCGAATACGTTAAACACCATATATTTT
TRBV2	TRBJ1-1	NA	NA	CASAGQPNTEAFF	TGTGCCAGCGCAGGGCAGCCGAACACTGAAGCTTTCTTT
TRBV27	TRBJ1-2	TRBD1	NA	CASSFTGTGNLYTF	TGTGCCAGCAGTTTCACCGGGACAGGGAATTTGTACACCTTC
TRBV9	TRBJ1-2	TRBD1	NA	CASSVDDRGYGYTF	TGTGCCAGCAGCGTAGATGACAGGGGATATGGCTACACCTTC
TRBV18	TRBJ2-5	NA	NA	CASSPSSIGQSETQYF	TGTGCCAGCTCACCATCATCAATCGGACAATCCGAGACCCAGTACTTC
TRBV18	TRBJ1-6	NA	NA	CASSPPGPPGPYNSPLHF	TGTGCCAGCTCACCACCAGGACCCCCCGGGCCCTATAATTCACCCCTCCACTTT
TRBV9	TRBJ2-6	NA	NA	CASSVDGGGISGANVLTF	TGTGCCAGCAGCGTGGATGGAGGGGGCATCTCTGGGGCCAACGTCCTGACTTTC
TRBV6-5	TRBJ1-6	TRBD1	NA	CASSQTGLESPLHF	TGTGCCAGCAGTCAGACAGGGTTGGAATCACCCCTCCACTTT
TRBV6-5	TRBJ1-5	NA	NA	CASSHNGGGVQPQHF	TGTGCCAGCAGTCACAATGGAGGGGGGGTTCAGCCCCAGCATTTT
TRBV11-3	TRBJ2-6	NA	NA	CASSLRDAGANVLTF	TGTGCCAGCAGCTTAAGGGACGCTGGGGCCAACGTCCTGACTTTC
TRBV5-1	TRBJ2-1	TRBD2	once	CASTKSGGDYNEQFF	TGCGCCAGCACCAAAAGCGGGGGGGACTACAATGAGCAGTTCTTC
TRBV7-3	TRBJ1-1	NA	NA	CASSSQPGGNTEAFF	TGTGCCAGCAGCTCACAACCCGGGGGGAACACTGAAGCTTTCTTT
TRBV7-2	TRBJ1-1	NA	NA	CASSLRGVQNTEAFF	TGTGCCAGCAGCTTAAGGGGAGTCCAGAACACTGAAGCTTTCTTT
TRBV5-5	TRBJ1-1	NA	once	CASSTAGTMNTEAFF	TGTGCCAGCAGCACGGCCGGGACGATGAACACTGAAGCTTTCTTT
TRBV4-3	TRBJ1-4	NA	many	CASSQDAGSTNEKLFF	TGCGCCAGCAGCCAAGATGCCGGCAGCACGAATGAAAAACTGTTTTTT
TRBV5-1	TRBJ2-1	TRBD2	NA	CASSLSGGWDYNEQFF	TGCGCCAGCAGCTTGAGCGGGGGTTGGGACTACAATGAGCAGTTCTTC
TRBV3-1/TRBV3-2	TRBJ2-2	TRBD2	NA	CASSLGSGATGELFF	TGTGCCAGCAGCCTTGGGAGCGGGGCCACCGGGGAGCTGTTTTTT
TRBV15	TRBJ1-3	NA	NA	CATSRVRGSGNTIYF	TGTGCCACCAGCAGAGTCAGAGGCTCTGGAAACACCATATATTTT
TRBV7-2	TRBJ2-1	NA	NA	CASSFRQKVSEQFF	TGTGCCAGCAGCTTCCGTCAAAAGGTTTCGGAGCAGTTCTTC
TRBV11-2	TRBJ1-2	NA	few	CASSPGAQYYGYTF	TGTGCCAGCAGCCCAGGGGCACAATACTATGGCTACACCTTC
TRBV19	TRBJ1-3	TRBD1	NA	CASSPSYPRSQGASGNTIYF	TGTGCCAGTAGTCCGAGCTATCCCCGTTCTCAGGGGGCATCCGGAAACACCATATATTTT
TRBV7-2	TRBJ2-1	NA	NA	CASSPFEGVYNEQFF	TGTGCCAGCAGCCCGTTTGAGGGGGTCTACAATGAGCAGTTCTTC
TRBV11-2	TRBJ2-7	NA	once	CASTTSGYEQYF	TGTGCCAGCACTACTTCGGGGTACGAGCAGTACTTC
TRBV28	TRBJ1-6	NA	NA	CASRTGSNSPLHF	TGTGCCAGCAGGACAGGTTCTAATTCACCCCTCCACTTT
TRBV5-4	TRBJ1-2	TRBD1	few	CASSPAGQAEYGYTF	TGTGCCAGCAGCCCGGCCGGACAGGCGGAGTATGGCTACACCTTC
TRBV11-2	TRBJ1-6	NA	NA	CASSLTVANSPLHF	TGTGCCAGCAGCCTGACAGTGGCTAATTCACCCCTCCACTTT
TRBV6-5	TRBJ1-1	NA	NA	CASSYSGMIMNTEAFF	TGTGCCAGCAGTTACTCGGGAATGATCATGAACACTGAAGCTTTCTTT
TRBV7-2	TRBJ1-1	NA	NA	CASSLSQGARTEAFF	TGTGCCAGCAGCTTATCTCAGGGCGCGCGGACTGAAGCTTTCTTT
TRBV19	TRBJ1-3	NA	NA	CASSFQTAANTIYF	TGTGCCAGTAGTTTTCAGACGGCGGCGAACACCATATATTTT
TRBV5-8	TRBJ1-1	NA	NA	CASSLRTANTEAFF	TGTGCCAGCAGCCTTAGGACGGCGAACACTGAAGCTTTCTTT
TRBV19	TRBJ2-2	TRBD2	NA	CASSIVRTSGTGELFF	TGTGCCAGTAGTATAGTCCGGACTAGCGGGACCGGGGAGCTGTTTTTT
TRBV5-4	TRBJ2-1	TRBD2	NA	CASSFSGGATDEQFF	TGTGCCAGCAGCTTTAGCGGGGGGGCCACCGATGAGCAGTTCTTC
TRBV6-2/TRBV6-3	TRBJ2-1	NA	NA	CASSYGAVNEQFF	TGTGCCAGCAGTTACGGGGCAGTCAATGAGCAGTTCTTC
TRBV7-9	TRBJ1-4	NA	NA	CASSLDEKLFF	TGTGCCAGCAGCTTAGATGAAAAACTGTTTTTT
TRBV5-1	TRBJ2-5	TRBD2	NA	CASTNRLAGGLETQYF	TGCGCCAGCACCAATCGACTAGCGGGAGGATTGGAGACCCAGTACTTC
TRBV7-9	TRBJ2-5	TRBD2	once	CASRRTSGTTETQYF	TGTGCCAGCAGGAGGACTAGCGGGACAACAGAGACCCAGTACTTC
TRBV28	TRBJ1-1	NA	NA	CASSGGRRNTEAFF	TGTGCCAGCAGCGGCGGACGGAGGAACACTGAAGCTTTCTTT
TRBV2	TRBJ1-6	NA	NA	CASSVALTPNSPLHF	TGTGCCAGCAGTGTCGCACTCACCCCAAATTCACCCCTCCACTTT
TRBV11-3	TRBJ2-1	TRBD2	NA	CASSFTSGGYEQFF	TGTGCCAGCAGCTTTACTAGCGGGGGGTATGAGCAGTTCTTC
TRBV27	TRBJ2-1	NA	NA	CASREGGGAYNEQFF	TGTGCCAGCCGCGAAGGAGGGGGAGCCTACAATGAGCAGTTCTTC
TRBV28	TRBJ1-5	TRBD1	NA	CASRPGQGFSLNQPQHF	TGTGCCAGCAGACCTGGACAGGGCTTTTCATTGAATCAGCCCCAGCATTTT
TRBV7-2	TRBJ1-2	NA	once	CASSLLSGDYGYTF	TGTGCCAGCAGCTTACTTTCAGGGGACTATGGCTACACCTTC
TRBV3-1/TRBV3-2	TRBJ2-3	NA	NA	CASSQGGRLADTQYF	TGTGCCAGCAGCCAAGGGGGCAGGTTGGCAGATACGCAGTATTTT
TRBV19	TRBJ1-2	NA	few	CASSTAGRPYGYTF	TGTGCCAGTAGTACTGCGGGACGCCCCTATGGCTACACCTTC
TRBV12-2	TRBJ2-1	NA	once	CASRLARGRAVENYNEQFF	TGTGCAAGTCGCTTAGCTCGGGGGAGGGCCGTCGAAAACTACAATGAGCAGTTCTTC
TRBV7-2	TRBJ1-1	NA	few	CASSLAQANTEAFF	TGTGCCAGCAGCTTAGCGCAAGCGAACACTGAAGCTTTCTTT
TRBV6-1	TRBJ2-2	NA	NA	CASSVSGTSVTGELFF	TGTGCCAGCAGTGTGAGTGGGACTTCTGTAACCGGGGAGCTGTTTTTT
TRBV6-4	TRBJ2-1	NA	NA	CASGLGGGGSYNEQFF	TGTGCCAGCGGACTAGGTGGAGGGGGCTCCTACAATGAGCAGTTCTTC
TRBV7-3	TRBJ2-2	NA	NA	CASSAKNTGELFF	TGTGCCAGCAGCGCAAAGAACACCGGGGAGCTGTTTTTT
TRBV29-1	TRBJ2-3	NA	many	CSVEWGTDTQYF	TGCAGCGTTGAGTGGGGTACAGATACGCAGTATTTT